The 8 T cell receptor beta chains below were found in one sample sequenced in a study of T cells in Graves' hyperthyroidism and ophthalmopathy. Amplified regions were TCR beta CDR3 sequences from RNA transcripts. HTBI primers were used for first-round RT-PCR of the TCR CDR3. TCRdb called the multiplex PCR reads again in MiXCR, with one record for every CDR3 protein. Found here are about 680,000 distinct CDR3 sequences, roughly 32% of them singletons; the top ten hold around a third. What was sequenced was blood. Every receptor here comes from a woman in her thirties or forties with Graves' hyperthyroidism.

This chain links TRBV9 with TRBJ2-2; TRBD2 might be the D (5 bases). V lost 0 bases to trimming and J lost 2 bases, with 11 bases between them. CDR3 length: 16 residues. In germline, CDR1 is SGDLS, CDR2 YYNGEE. For the CDR3, the DNA is TGTGCCAGCAGCGTAGAAGGGAGTACAAACACCGGGGAGCTGTTTTTT. Its protein product is CASSVEGSTNTGELFF. The full variable domain, its missing parts supplied by reference TRBV9 and TRBJ2-2, is DSGVTQTPKHLITATGQRVTLRCSPRSGDLSVYWYQQSLDQGLQFLIQYYNGEERAKGNILERFSAQQFPDLHSELNLSSLELGDSALYFCASSVEGSTNTGELFFGEGSRLTVL.

This clonotype was seen ten or more times. This chain links TRBV20-1 with TRBJ1-3; TRBD1 agrees at 7 bases. J lost 10 bases, V lost 0 bases, and 9 bases had no gene match. This CDR3 contains 14 residues. CDR1 is DFQATT and CDR2 is SNEGSKA in the germline V gene (reference sequence). The DNA of the CDR3 is TGCAGTGCTAGAGACGGCAGGGGGGACGGGACCATATATTTT. Its translation: CSARDGRGDGTIYF.

The chain has TRBV29-1 and TRBJ2-5; a possible D gene is TRBD2 (5 bases). V was pared by 7 bases and J by 3 bases, with 15 bases between. Per germline, CDR1 SQVTM and CDR2 ANQGSEA. This CDR3 is 13 amino acids long. CDR3 nucleotides: TGCAGCGCCCCTGGGTCGGGGAAAGAGACCCAGTACTTC. Amino acid sequence: CSAPGSGKETQYF.

This chain uses TRBV6-6 with TRBJ1-3; weak D call: TRBD1 (6 bases). Germline V CDR1 and CDR2: MNHNY, SVGAGI (reference sequence). The CDR3 consists of 16 residues. Deletions cut 5 bases from V and 2 bases from J, with 16 bases between. DNA for the CDR3: TGTGCCAGCAGTCGAACAGGGTCGTCTACTGGAAACACCATATATTTT. It yields the protein CASSRTGSSTGNTIYF.

The chain uses TRBV19 and TRBJ2-2; 9 bases agree with TRBD2. Germline CDR1 reads LNHDA; CDR2 reads SQIVND (reference sequence). The V gene end was trimmed by 9 bases and the J gene end by 3 bases; junction bases not matched to a gene: 8. The CDR3 is 15 residues long. CDR3 sequence reads: CASKRGASDTGELFF. CDR3 sequence (DNA): TGTGCCAGCAAGCGGGGGGCGAGCGACACCGGGGAGCTGTTTTTT.

The V call is TRBV2, the J call TRBJ2-7, with a tentative D call TRBD2 (6 bases). The germline V gene has CDR1 SNHLY and CDR2 FYNNEI. Trimming removed 8 bases at V and 3 bases at J, with 23 bases between. The CDR3 has 16 amino acids. In DNA form, the CDR3 reads TGTGCCAGCGTCAATCGGGCGAGCAGGAGGGTCTACGAGCAGTACTTC. Its protein is CASVNRASRRVYEQYF.

This chain joins TRBV10-3 and TRBJ2-3, with D unresolved. The V gene lost 2 bases and the J gene lost 3 bases, with 3 bases spanning the gap. In germline, CDR1 is ENHRY, CDR2 SYGVKD. The CDR3 contains 12 residues. CDR3 loop: CAISEATDTQYF. The CDR3 DNA is TGTGCCATCAGTGAGGCTACAGATACGCAGTATTTT.

In regard to this clonotype: A much larger clone sits a single nucleotide away, making a read error possible. The chain is built from TRBV20-1 and TRBJ2-7; D unclear. The germline gives CDR1 DFQATT, CDR2 SNEGSKA (reference sequence). The CDR3 runs 12 residues. The CDR3 DNA follows: TGCAGTGCTGGAGATGGGCCCTCCGAGCAGTACTTC. Residues: CSAGDGPSEQYF.